The 25 T cell receptor beta chains below come from one sample, sequenced in a study of blood T cell repertoires in COVID-19. Measured with immunoSEQ multiplex PCR; TCRdb has only the in-frame clones, and not every one. The sample shows fewer than 400,000 clones, 85% to 90% of them seen only once. The sample consisted of PBMCs or T cells enriched from blood (not recorded which). The receptors were gathered from a woman aged 50 to 60 who had recovered from COVID-19.

As regards this clone: The sample holds other DNA sequences that translate to the same CDR3. This chain joins TRBV5-1 and TRBJ1-2; D is undetermined. CDR3 length: 14 amino acids. Germline V gene data show CDR1 as SGHRS and CDR2 as YFSETQ. Deletions cut 0 bases from V and 2 bases from J, with 8 bases between. The CDR3 DNA follows: TGCGCCAGCAGCTTGGGTGGAGTCAACTATGGCTACACCTTC. This gives the protein CASSLGGVNYGYTF.

This clone was recorded once. The gene calls are TRBV2 and TRBJ1-2, with 11 bases that match TRBD1. CDR3 size: 14 residues. With V trimmed by 6 bases and J by 4 bases, 4 bases remained unmatched. The germline CDR1 and CDR2 sequences are SNHLY and FYNNEI. As DNA, the CDR3 is TGTGCCAGCAGGGACAGGGGGCGCTTCTATGGCTACACCTTC. This encodes CASRDRGRFYGYTF. The full variable domain, in which reference TRBV2 and TRBJ1-2 provide the parts outside the CDR3, is EPEVTQTPSHQVTQMGQEVILRCVPISNHLYFYWYRQILGQKVEFLVSFYNNEISEKSEIFDDQFSVERPDGSNFTLKIRSTKLEDSAMYFCASRDRGRFYGYTFGSGTRLTVV.

The rearrangement uses TRBV12-5 and TRBJ1-6; D not certain. This CDR3 comprises 13 residues. Per the germline V gene, CDR1 is LGHNT and CDR2 is FRNRAP. V lost 5 bases and J lost 5, with 7 bases in between. CDR3 bases: TGTGCTAGTGGTACAGTAAATAATTCACCCCTCCACTTT. Amino acid sequence: CASGTVNNSPLHF. Full variable domain (rest looked up from reference TRBV12-5 and TRBJ1-6): DARVTQTPRHKVTEMGQEVTMRCQPILGHNTVFWYRQTMMQGLELLAYFRNRAPLDDSGMPKDRFSAEMPDATLATLKIQPSEPRDSAVYFCASGTVNNSPLHFGNGTRLTVT.

The genes are TRBV6-2 or TRBV6-3 and TRBJ2-3, with TRBD2 matching over 10 bases. The CDR3 runs 17 residues. Per the germline V gene, CDR1 is MNHEY and CDR2 is SVGEGT. V trimming: 2 bases; J trimming: 6 bases; junction bases outside the gene matches: 11. The CDR3 DNA reads TGTGCCAGCAGTTACGCTCTAGCGGGGGACCCGTCGGATACGCAGTATTTT. Translated, it gives CASSYALAGDPSDTQYF.

The chain combines TRBV9 with TRBJ1-1; D remains unclear. Germline V gene sequence: CDR1 SGDLS, CDR2 YYNGEE. V lost 4 bases to trimming and J lost 5 bases, with 15 bases between them. The CDR3 is 14 residues long. CDR3 region: CASSLDSPGTEAFF. As DNA, the CDR3 is TGTGCCAGCAGCCTGGACTCTCCGGGTACTGAAGCTTTCTTT.

V and J are TRBV5-1 and TRBJ2-6; D remains unclear. CDR3 length: 14 amino acids. Germline CDR1 and CDR2: SGHRS and YFSETQ. Trimming cost V 4 bases and J 2 bases, with 7 bases left between them. The CDR3 region has the DNA TGCGCCAGCAGCGAGGTAGCTGGGGCCAACGTCCTGACTTTC. As protein: CASSEVAGANVLTF.

V is TRBV3-1 (or the pseudogene TRBV3-2) and J is TRBJ1-2; 9 nucleotides match TRBD1. The CDR3 runs to 14 residues. Losses at the gene ends were 3 bases for V and 9 bases for J; bases not matched to a gene: 8. Germline CDR1 is LGHDT and CDR2 is YNNKEL (reference sequence). CDR3 protein: CASSQGDRVARYTF. Here the CDR3 DNA reads TGTGCCAGCAGCCAGGGGGACAGGGTAGCCCGCTACACCTTC.

This rearrangement joins TRBV27 to TRBJ2-7; D might be TRBD2 (6 bases). CDR1 and CDR2 (germline): MNHEY, SMNVEV (reference sequence). Between the trimmed V and J ends, which lost 2 bases and 1 base, there was a span of 12 bases. CDR3 length: 15 amino acids. CDR3 region: CASSLVGGGSYEQYF. The CDR3, as DNA: TGTGCCAGCAGTTTAGTGGGGGGAGGATCCTACGAGCAGTACTTC.

This clone appeared once. The gene calls are TRBV25-1 and TRBJ2-7; 16 bases agree with TRBD2. The V gene's germline CDR1 is MGHDK and CDR2 SYGVNS. The CDR3 sequence is 15 residues long. J was trimmed by 4 bases and V by 6 bases; bases with no gene match: 3. CDR3: CASRGTSGGAYEQYF. CDR3 coding DNA: TGTGCCAGCAGGGGGACTAGCGGGGGGGCATACGAGCAGTACTTC.

The genes are TRBV5-1 and TRBJ2-7, with 7 bases fitting TRBD1. The CDR3 totals 17 residues. V dropped 4 bases and J dropped 3; count of bases not matched to a gene: 16. Germline CDR1 and CDR2: SGHRS and YFSETQ. CDR3 sequence reads: CASSLLTGVDIIYEQYF. In nucleotides, the CDR3 is TGCGCCAGCAGCCTACTTACAGGGGTTGATATTATCTACGAGCAGTACTTC. The variable domain in full, completed from reference TRBV5-1 and TRBJ2-7, reads KAGVTQTPRYLIKTRGQQVTLSCSPISGHRSVSWYQQTPGQGLQFLFEYFSETQRNKGNFPGRFSGRQFSNSRSEMNVSTLELGDSALYLCASSLLTGVDIIYEQYFGPGTRLTVT.

This chain links TRBV6-5 with TRBJ2-2; TRBD2 matches at 14 bases. The CDR3 is 16 amino acids. The V and J ends lost 4 bases and 5 bases, in that order; junction bases with no gene match: 3. Germline V gene sequence: CDR1 MNHEY, CDR2 SVGAGI. The CDR3 nucleotides are TGTGCCAGCAGTTCATGGACTAGCGGGGGGACCGGGGAGCTGTTTTTT. This codes for CASSSWTSGGTGELFF.

The V and J genes are TRBV3-1 (or the pseudogene TRBV3-2) and TRBJ2-1, with D perhaps TRBD2 (6 bases). V lost 4 bases to trimming and J lost 5 bases, with 18 bases between them. Germline V CDR1 and CDR2: LGHDT, YNNKEL (reference sequence). The CDR3 sequence is 16 residues long. CDR3 amino acids: CASSLGLRRGNNEQFF. CDR3 nucleotide sequence: TGTGCCAGCAGCCTGGGACTCAGACGGGGAAACAATGAGCAGTTCTTC.

V is TRBV2 and J is TRBJ1-5, with TRBD1 matching 9 bases. Germline CDR1 reads SNHLY; CDR2 reads FYNNEI. V was clipped by 6 bases and J by 4 bases; unmatched bases: 7. The CDR3 has 15 amino acids. CDR3 in DNA: TGTGCCAGCAGGACAGGGGGAGGAGGGAATCAGCCCCAGCATTTT. This encodes CASRTGGGGNQPQHF.

The rearrangement uses TRBV15 and TRBJ1-2; tentative D call: TRBD1 (5 bases). Germline values: CDR1 LNHNV, CDR2 YYDKDF (reference sequence). V gave up 0 bases and J gave up 8 bases, with 16 bases separating them. The length of the CDR3 is 15 residues. DNA for the CDR3: TGTGCCACCAGCAGAGATCTAGGGGCGACAGACGGCTACACCTTC. It yields the protein CATSRDLGATDGYTF.

The chain links TRBV4-3 to TRBJ1-6; D unresolved. The CDR3 runs 16 residues. Germline V gene lookup returns CDR1 LGHNA and CDR2 YSLEER. V lost 5 bases, J lost 7 bases, and 18 bases lay in between. CDR3 DNA: TGCGCCAGCAGCATCGACCACTTGGGGAGAAATTCACCCCTCCACTTT. It yields the protein CASSIDHLGRNSPLHF.

The J gene is TRBJ2-6, the V gene TRBV5-6; D may be TRBD2 (5 bases). Looked up from germline, CDR1 is SGHDT and CDR2 is YYEEEE. The V gene lost 0 bases and the J gene lost 1 base, with 8 bases spanning the gap. The length of the CDR3 is 16 residues. The CDR3 region is CASSLGRGSGANVLTF. The CDR3, as DNA: TGTGCCAGCAGCTTGGGCCGCGGGTCTGGGGCCAACGTCCTGACTTTC.

The genes are TRBV5-1 and TRBJ2-2; 7 nucleotides match TRBD1. Trimming cost V 6 bases and J 1 base; bases outside gene matches: 6. Germline values: CDR1 SGHRS, CDR2 YFSETQ. The CDR3 extends over 15 amino acids. In nucleotides, the CDR3 is TGCGCCAGCACTCAGACAGGGCGGAACACCGGGGAGCTGTTTTTT. This translates into CASTQTGRNTGELFF.

The chain uses TRBV14 and TRBJ2-5; 10 nucleotides align to TRBD1. The germline V gene encodes CDR1 SGHDN and CDR2 FVKESK. J gave up 4 bases and V 1 base, and 3 bases lay outside the gene matches. The CDR3 covers 15 residues. The CDR3 is CASSQGDRGGETQYF. The CDR3 coding sequence is TGTGCCAGCAGCCAAGGGGACAGGGGTGGAGAGACCCAGTACTTC.

The V call is TRBV14, the J call TRBJ1-1; D is undetermined. Germline CDR1 and CDR2: SGHDN and FVKESK. Trimming removed 4 bases at V and 1 base at J, with 10 bases between. The CDR3 is 14 amino acids. Here the CDR3 DNA reads TGTGCCAGCAGCCTGAGGGATGGGAACACTGAAGCTTTCTTT. This codes for CASSLRDGNTEAFF.

The CDR3 region is CASSLGPGTKQFF. CDR3 DNA: TGTGCCAGCAGTTTAGGACCAGGGACAAAGCAGTTCTTC. This rearrangement joins TRBV27 to TRBJ2-1, with D possibly matching TRBD1 (6 bases). Trimming shortened V by 2 bases and J by 11 bases, and 13 bases separated the two germline ends. The CDR3 length is 13 residues. CDR1 is MNHEY, CDR2 SMNVEV, per germline (reference sequence).

This clone has more than one count but fewer than ten. The chain has TRBV5-1 and TRBJ2-3; perhaps TRBD1 as D (6 bases). Germline V gives CDR1 SGHRS, CDR2 YFSETQ. The CDR3 is 14 amino acids. The V gene lost 6 bases and the J gene lost 1 base, with 12 bases spanning the gap. CDR3 loop: CASNSPGGTDTQYF. The CDR3 DNA is TGCGCCAGCAACTCCCCAGGGGGCACAGATACGCAGTATTTT. The whole variable domain, filled in from reference TRBV5-1 and TRBJ2-3, reads KAGVTQTPRYLIKTRGQQVTLSCSPISGHRSVSWYQQTPGQGLQFLFEYFSETQRNKGNFPGRFSGRQFSNSRSEMNVSTLELGDSALYLCASNSPGGTDTQYFGPGTRLTVL.

The chain couples TRBV28 to TRBJ1-4; D might be TRBD1 (6 bases). This CDR3 contains 14 residues. Germline-derived CDR1 and CDR2 are MDHEN and SYDVKM. With 3 bases removed from V and 8 bases from J, the gap between germline ends came to 13 bases. The CDR3 DNA sequence: TGTGCCAGCAGTTTGGTGGGGGGGCGAGAAAAACTGTTTTTT. Protein sequence: CASSLVGGREKLFF.

V gene TRBV2 combines with J gene TRBJ1-6, with no clear D. The CDR3 consists of 15 residues. Trimming removed 2 bases from V and 7 bases from J, with 12 bases in between. Germline CDR1 reads SNHLY; CDR2 reads FYNNEI. In DNA form, the CDR3 reads TGTGCCAGCAGTGAATACAGCAGCGGGAATTCACCCCTCCACTTT. It translates to CASSEYSSGNSPLHF.

This chain joins TRBV19 and TRBJ1-6, with a possible D match to TRBD1 (6 bases). Trimming stripped 6 bases from V and 9 bases from J, with 12 bases between. Germline values: CDR1 LNHDA, CDR2 SQIVND (reference sequence). CDR3 length: 13 residues. DNA of the CDR3: TGTGCCAGTAGCAGGGGTTCGGGTTCACCCCTCCACTTT. It yields the protein CASSRGSGSPLHF.

V is TRBV20-1 and J is TRBJ2-1, with 10 bases lining up with TRBD2. This CDR3 is built from 14 residues. Germline V CDR1 and CDR2: DFQATT, SNEGSKA (reference sequence). With V trimmed by 3 bases and J by 7 bases, 6 bases remained unmatched. The chain's CDR3 is CSASRSGGDNEQFF. CDR3 coding DNA: TGCAGTGCTAGTCGAAGCGGGGGGGATAATGAGCAGTTCTTC.